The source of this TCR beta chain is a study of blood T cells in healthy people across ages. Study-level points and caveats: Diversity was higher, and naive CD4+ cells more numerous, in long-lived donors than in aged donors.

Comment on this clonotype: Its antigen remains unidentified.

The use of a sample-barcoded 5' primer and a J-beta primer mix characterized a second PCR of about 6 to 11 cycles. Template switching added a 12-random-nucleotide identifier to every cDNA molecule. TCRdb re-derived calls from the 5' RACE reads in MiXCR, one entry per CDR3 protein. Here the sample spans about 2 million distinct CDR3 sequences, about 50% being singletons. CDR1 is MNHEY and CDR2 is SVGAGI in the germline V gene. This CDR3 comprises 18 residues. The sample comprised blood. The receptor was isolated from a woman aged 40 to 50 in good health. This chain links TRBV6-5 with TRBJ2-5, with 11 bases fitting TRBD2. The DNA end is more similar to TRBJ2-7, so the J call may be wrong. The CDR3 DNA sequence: TGTGCCAGCAGTTCCGTCCCCCCGGGACTAGCGGCCTCCTACGAGCAGTACTTC. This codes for CASSSVPPGLAASYEQYF.